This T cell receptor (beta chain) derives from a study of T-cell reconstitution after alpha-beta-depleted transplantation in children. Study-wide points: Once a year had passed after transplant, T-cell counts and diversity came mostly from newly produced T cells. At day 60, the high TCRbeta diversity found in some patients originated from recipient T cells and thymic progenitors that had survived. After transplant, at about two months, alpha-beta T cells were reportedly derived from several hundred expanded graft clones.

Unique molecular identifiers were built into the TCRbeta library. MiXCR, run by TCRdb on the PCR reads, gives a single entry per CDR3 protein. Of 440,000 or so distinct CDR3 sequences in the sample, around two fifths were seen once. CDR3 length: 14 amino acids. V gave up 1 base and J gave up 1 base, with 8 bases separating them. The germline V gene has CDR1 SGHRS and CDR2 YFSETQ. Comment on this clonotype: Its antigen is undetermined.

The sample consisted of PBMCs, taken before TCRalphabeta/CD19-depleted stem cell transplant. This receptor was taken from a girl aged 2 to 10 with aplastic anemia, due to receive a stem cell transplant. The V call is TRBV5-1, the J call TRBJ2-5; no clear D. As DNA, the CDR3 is TGCGCCAGCAGCTTGACATCGGTCCAAGAGACCCAGTACTTC. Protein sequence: CASSLTSVQETQYF.